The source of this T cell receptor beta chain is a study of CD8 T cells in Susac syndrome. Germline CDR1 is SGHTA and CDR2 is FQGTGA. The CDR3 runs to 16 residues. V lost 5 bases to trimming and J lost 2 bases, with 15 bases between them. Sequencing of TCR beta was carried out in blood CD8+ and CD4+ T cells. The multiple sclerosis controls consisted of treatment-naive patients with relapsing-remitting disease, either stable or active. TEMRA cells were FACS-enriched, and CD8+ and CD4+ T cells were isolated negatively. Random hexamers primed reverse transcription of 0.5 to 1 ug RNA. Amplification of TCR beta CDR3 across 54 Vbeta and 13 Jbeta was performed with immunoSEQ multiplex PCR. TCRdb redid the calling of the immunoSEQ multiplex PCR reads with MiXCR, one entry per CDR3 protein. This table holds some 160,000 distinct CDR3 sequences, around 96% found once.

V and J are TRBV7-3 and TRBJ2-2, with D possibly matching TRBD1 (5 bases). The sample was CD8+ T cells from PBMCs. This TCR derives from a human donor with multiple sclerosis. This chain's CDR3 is CASSPIQGTNTGELFF. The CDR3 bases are TGTGCCAGCAGCCCAATTCAGGGCACAAACACCGGGGAGCTGTTTTTT.